The sample holds a few counts of the clone carrying this T cell receptor beta chain. This sample stems from a study of T cells in Graves' hyperthyroidism and ophthalmopathy. Amplification of TCR beta CDR3 regions used RNA as the template. During a first-round RT-PCR of the TCR CDR3, the HTBI primer set was used. TCRdb called the multiplex PCR reads again in MiXCR, with one record for every CDR3 protein. The table lists about 600,000 distinct CDR3 sequences, more than 15% of them singletons. Germline CDR1 reads MNHEY; CDR2 reads SMNVEV (reference sequence). V lost 4 bases, J lost 0 bases, and 10 bases lay in between. CDR3 length: 15 amino acids. Ophthalmopathy patients all had a Clinical Activity Score of at least 3, a NOSPECS grade of at least 4 and disease under 3 months old.

The chain has TRBV27 and TRBJ1-3; D possibly corresponds to TRBD1 (5 bases). Sequencing was performed on blood. This TCR was recovered from a woman aged 40 to 50 with Graves' ophthalmopathy. The CDR3 spells CASSSAGGSGNTIYF. CDR3 coding DNA: TGTGCCAGCAGTTCGGCCGGGGGCTCTGGAAACACCATATATTTT.